Listed here is a single T cell receptor beta chain. The data belong to a study of blood T cell repertoires in COVID-19. Whole-study context: The analysed material was cDNA or gDNA that came from T cells, B-cell-depleted T cells, or PBMCs.

The CDR3 loop spans 16 amino acids. V lost 4 bases and J lost 2; bases outside the gene matches: 9. Germline CDR1 and CDR2: SGHTA and FQGNSA. The table came from immunoSEQ multiplex PCR; TCRdb's copy has only in-frame clones and leaves some out. This repertoire shows 140,000 to 150,000 clones, around four fifths found once; its top ten account for approximately 2.7%. The V and J genes are TRBV7-2 and TRBJ2-7; the match to TRBD1 covers 9 bases. Sequencing was done on a sample of peripheral blood. The receptor's source is a middle-aged woman with active or convalescent COVID-19. CDR3 in amino acids: CASSWGQGRGPYEQYF. CDR3 nucleotide sequence: TGTGCCAGCAGCTGGGGACAGGGCCGAGGACCCTACGAGCAGTACTTC.